This T cell receptor (beta chain) was identified during a study of blood T cell repertoires in COVID-19. The overall study: Samples taken during acute and convalescent COVID-19 were collected in the United States, Italy and Spain. Sources were T cells, B-cell-depleted T cells, or PBMCs; the material itself was cDNA or gDNA.

CDR1 and CDR2 (germline): WSHSY, SAAADI. V lost 11 bases and J lost 7; bases outside the gene matches: 17. CDR3 length: 15 amino acids. Original analysis: Reference gene primer amplification yielded estimated nucleated cell counts. Repertoires were generated with immunoSEQ multiplex PCR, while TCRdb's copy carries only in-frame clones and drops some. That table is the source of V, J and clone size, and D and trimming were worked out from the DNA. The sample has some 180,000 clones, around 90% seen once. The sequence was collected from a man aged 35-49 years with acute or convalescent COVID-19. The V gene is TRBV10-2, the J gene TRBJ2-7; 10 bases are shared with TRBD1. The sequencing input was peripheral blood. The CDR3 DNA sequence: TGCGCCGTTCAGGCCGGGACAGGGGAAGTTAGAGAGCAGTACTTC. Its translation: CAVQAGTGEVREQYF.